This T cell receptor beta chain was sequenced during a study of T cells in Graves' hyperthyroidism and ophthalmopathy. Trimming removed 2 bases at V and 0 bases at J, with 13 bases between. CDR1 LGHDT and CDR2 YNNKEL come from the germline V gene (reference sequence). This CDR3 is built from 16 residues. The CDR3 regions of TCR beta were amplified from RNA transcripts. HTBI primers were employed in a first-round RT-PCR of the TCR CDR3. A single record per CDR3 protein comes from TCRdb applying MiXCR to the multiplex PCR reads. The sample has a few hundred thousand distinct CDR3 sequences, approximately 14% seen once. Ten or more counts support this clonotype.

The TCR comes from a woman between 35 and 50 years old with Graves' hyperthyroidism. The chain employs TRBV3-1 and TRBJ1-1; D is unresolved. Sample: blood. In DNA form, the CDR3 reads TGTGCCAGCAGCCAAAGGTACACTTCGGTGAACACTGAAGCTTTCTTT. Translating gives CASSQRYTSVNTEAFF.